Following are 32 T cell receptor beta chains from one sample sequenced in a study of blood T cell repertoires in COVID-19. Measured with immunoSEQ multiplex PCR; TCRdb has only the in-frame clones, and not every one. The sample consists of 150,000 to 180,000 clones, 91% of them appearing once. The material sequenced was peripheral blood. These receptor sequences come from a man in his forties or fifties with acute or convalescent COVID-19.

Only one count was recorded for this clone. The CDR3 sequence: CASSREVHTEQFF. The CDR3 DNA follows: TGCGCCAGCAGCCGTGAGGTTCATACTGAGCAGTTCTTC. This chain uses TRBV4-1 with TRBJ2-1; no firm D call. CDR3 length equals 13 residues. V gave up 4 bases and J gave up 9 bases, with 13 bases separating them. The germline V gene has CDR1 MGHRA and CDR2 YSYEKL.

This chain links TRBV7-2 with TRBJ2-1, with a weak D call TRBD2 (7 bases). V gave up 1 base and J gave up 4 bases, with 14 bases separating them. CDR3 size: 16 residues. Germline lookup yields CDR1 SGHTA and CDR2 FQGNSA. CDR3: CASSLDPGGKYNEQFF. The DNA for the CDR3 is TGTGCCAGCAGCTTAGACCCGGGGGGCAAATACAATGAGCAGTTCTTC.

The chain employs TRBV2 and TRBJ1-2; TRBD1 matches 8 bases. The V gene end was trimmed by 6 bases and the J gene end by 8 bases; junction bases not matched to a gene: 8. Germline V gene lookup returns CDR1 SNHLY and CDR2 FYNNEI. The CDR3 contains 13 residues. The chain's CDR3 is CASSAQGGSGYTF. DNA of the CDR3: TGTGCCAGCAGCGCACAGGGGGGGTCCGGCTACACCTTC.

The chain couples TRBV14 to TRBJ2-1, with 9 bases aligning to TRBD1. The CDR3 is 15 amino acids. The germline CDR1 and CDR2 sequences are SGHDN and FVKESK. V lost 5 bases, J lost 9 bases, and 11 bases stayed unmatched. In DNA, the CDR3 is TGTGCCAGCAGCTTCCCGGGACAGGGATTAATTGAGCAGTTCTTC. This sequence encodes CASSFPGQGLIEQFF.

The chain recombines TRBV4-1 with TRBJ1-5; 11 bases map to TRBD1. The CDR3 is 15 residues long. With 5 bases clipped from V and 4 bases from J, the junction kept 4 bases outside the gene matches. Germline V gene lookup returns CDR1 MGHRA and CDR2 YSYEKL. The CDR3 DNA reads as TGCGCCAGCAGCGACCGGGACAGGGGGAATCAGCCCCAGCATTTT. It is translated as CASSDRDRGNQPQHF.

This clone showed up just a few times. The chain combines TRBV2 with TRBJ2-1, with 7 bases that match TRBD2. Germline lookup yields CDR1 SNHLY and CDR2 FYNNEI. The V gene end was trimmed by 8 bases and the J gene end by 7 bases; junction bases not matched to a gene: 14. The CDR3 is made up of 15 amino acids. This CDR3 is CASLDPAGVGNEQFF. The CDR3 nucleotides read TGTGCCAGCCTAGACCCTGCGGGAGTAGGAAATGAGCAGTTCTTC.

V is TRBV10-3 and J is TRBJ1-1, with D perhaps matching TRBD1 (6 bases). The CDR3 covers 13 residues. Germline V lookup: CDR1 ENHRY, CDR2 SYGVKD. The germline V and J ends were trimmed by 6 bases and 6 bases, with 14 bases remaining between them. The CDR3 reads CAIRSSGESEAFF. The CDR3, as DNA: TGTGCCATCAGATCGTCAGGGGAGTCTGAAGCTTTCTTT.

The chain employs TRBV2 and TRBJ2-4; 7 bases align to TRBD1. With V trimmed by 3 bases and J by 8 bases, 7 bases remained unmatched. The CDR3 is 14 amino acids. CDR1 is SNHLY, CDR2 FYNNEI, per germline. The CDR3 DNA is TGTGCCAGCAGTGACCCGACAGGGTCGCACATTCAGTACTTC. Its protein is CASSDPTGSHIQYF.

The chain employs TRBV6-4 and TRBJ1-1; 10 bases line up with TRBD1. J was trimmed by 4 bases and V by 0 bases; bases with no gene match: 8. The CDR3 loop spans 17 amino acids. Germline lookup yields CDR1 MRHNA and CDR2 SNTAGT. The CDR3 spells CASSDSFWTGGRTEAFF. CDR3 sequence (DNA): TGTGCCAGCAGTGACTCGTTTTGGACAGGGGGTCGCACTGAAGCTTTCTTT.

The chain combines TRBV9 with TRBJ1-6; TRBD1 might be the D (5 bases). The germline CDR1 and CDR2 sequences are SGDLS and YYNGEE. V was shortened by 3 bases and J by 10 bases, with 17 bases between the two germline ends. This CDR3 comprises 15 residues. CDR3 coding DNA: TGTGCCAGCAGCGGTACCCGGGCCCAGGGATCACCCCTCCACTTT. As protein: CASSGTRAQGSPLHF.

CDR3 bases: TGCGCCAGCAGCTTGCTTTCAGATACGCAGTATTTT. Protein: CASSLLSDTQYF. The rearrangement joins TRBV5-1 to TRBJ2-3, with no clear D. Trimming took 1 base from V and 4 from J, leaving 4 bases between them. The CDR3 extends over 12 amino acids. The germline CDR1 and CDR2 sequences are SGHRS and YFSETQ.

This chain uses TRBV28 with TRBJ1-1; D is perhaps TRBD1 (6 bases). This CDR3 contains 14 residues. Trimming pared 2 bases from V and 4 bases from J, leaving 11 bases between. Germline assignment: CDR1 MDHEN and CDR2 SYDVKM. The CDR3 DNA is TGTGCCAGCAGTTTAACCGGGGGGCGCACTGAAGCTTTCTTT. Translation: CASSLTGGRTEAFF.

The CDR3 DNA reads as TGTGCCAGTAGTAGGGGACAGGGGCTCCCCACCGGGGAGCTGTTTTTT. This sequence encodes CASSRGQGLPTGELFF. This chain links TRBV19 with TRBJ2-2; 10 bases fit TRBD1. The CDR3 spans 16 residues. After removal of 4 bases from V and 4 bases from J, the junction contained 6 bases not matched to a gene. Germline CDR1 LNHDA, CDR2 SQIVND (reference sequence).

The sample holds one count of this clone. This CDR3 is CATSDPRTSGNTGELFF. The CDR3 bases are TGTGCCACCAGTGACCCCAGGACTAGCGGTAACACCGGGGAGCTGTTTTTT. The chain couples TRBV24-1 to TRBJ2-2; 10 bases are shared with TRBD2. CDR1 is KGHDR and CDR2 is SFDVKD in the germline V gene. The trim removed 4 bases at V and 2 bases at J, leaving 6 bases unmatched. The CDR3 extends over 17 amino acids.

This clone was recorded once. This chain links TRBV14 with TRBJ2-3, with TRBD2 identical over 8 bases. The CDR3 runs 16 residues. The germline CDR1 and CDR2 sequences are SGHDN and FVKESK. V shed 1 base and J 15 bases; nucleotides not matched to a gene: 18. CDR3 protein: CASSQGGRLAGLGRYF. The DNA for the CDR3 is TGTGCCAGCAGCCAAGGGGGGCGGCTAGCGGGCCTCGGTCGATATTTT.

The J gene is TRBJ2-2, the V gene TRBV24-1; D ambiguous. CDR1 and CDR2 (germline): KGHDR, SFDVKD. The CDR3 covers 14 residues. V lost 1 base and J lost 1, with 3 bases in between. CDR3 sequence (DNA): TGTGCCACCAGTGATTTCCGGAACACCGGGGAGCTGTTTTTT. Its translation is CATSDFRNTGELFF.

The gene calls are TRBV25-1 and TRBJ2-7; 9 bases line up with TRBD1. V shed 5 bases and J 3 bases; nucleotides not matched to a gene: 5. This CDR3 comprises 14 residues. Germline V gene sequence: CDR1 MGHDK, CDR2 SYGVNS. CDR3 nucleotide sequence: TGTGCCAGCAGTAAACAGGGGGCCTACTACGAGCAGTACTTC. Its protein is CASSKQGAYYEQYF.

The V gene is TRBV9, the J gene TRBJ1-2, with TRBD1 identical over 7 bases. V shed 7 bases, J shed 2 bases, and the junction held 2 bases outside the gene matches. From germline, CDR1 is SGDLS and CDR2 YYNGEE. CDR3 size: 12 residues. The CDR3 coding sequence is TGTGCCAGCGAGGGGGCCAACTATGGCTACACCTTC. Its translation is CASEGANYGYTF.

This rearrangement joins TRBV27 to TRBJ2-3; 9 nucleotides line up with TRBD2. Trimming took 7 bases from V and 2 from J; bases not matched to a gene: 10. Germline loops: CDR1 MNHEY, CDR2 SMNVEV (reference sequence). The CDR3 loop spans 16 amino acids. CDR3 in DNA: TGTGCCAGCACGAGGATAGCGGGAGTTCTCACAGATACGCAGTATTTT. Translating it yields CASTRIAGVLTDTQYF.

This clone was detected only once. V usage is TRBV28 and J usage is TRBJ2-7; possibly TRBD1 for D (6 bases). The CDR3 loop spans 16 amino acids. V was cut by 5 bases and J by 6 bases, with 23 bases left in between. Germline V gene sequence: CDR1 MDHEN, CDR2 SYDVKM. CDR3 sequence: CASSPSTGQFAGEQYF. The CDR3 DNA follows: TGTGCCAGCAGTCCATCCACCGGACAGTTCGCGGGCGAGCAGTACTTC.

The V and J genes are TRBV9 and TRBJ2-5, with 8 nucleotides matching TRBD2. CDR1 is SGDLS, CDR2 YYNGEE, per germline. J lost 0 bases, V lost 7 bases, and 5 bases had no gene match. There are 14 residues in the CDR3. CDR3 residues: CASSGGQDQETQYF. DNA for the CDR3: TGTGCCAGCTCGGGGGGGCAGGACCAAGAGACCCAGTACTTC.

This clone was picked up a small number of times. The gene calls are TRBV18 and TRBJ1-2; 7 nucleotides match TRBD1. V lost 2 bases to trimming and J lost 4 bases; unmatched junction nucleotides: 4. CDR1 and CDR2 (germline): KGHSH, LQKENI. The CDR3 consists of 14 residues. This CDR3 reads CASSPWTGVYGYTF. Written as DNA, the CDR3 is TGTGCCAGCTCACCATGGACAGGTGTCTATGGCTACACCTTC.

This chain uses TRBV6-5 with TRBJ2-1; D remains unclear. Germline V lookup: CDR1 MNHEY, CDR2 SVGAGI. The CDR3 contains 14 residues. Deletions cut 6 bases from V and 2 bases from J, with 11 bases between. The CDR3 protein is CASRSFLAYNEQFF. The CDR3 nucleotides are TGTGCCAGCAGAAGCTTCCTGGCCTACAATGAGCAGTTCTTC.

This sequence joins TRBV24-1 and TRBJ1-4, with 9 bases matching TRBD1. Germline CDR1 KGHDR, CDR2 SFDVKD. Trimming at V came to 4 bases and at J to 8 bases, leaving 10 bases not matched to a gene. This CDR3 contains 16 residues. CDR3 loop: CATSEGTGSASEKLFF. Here the CDR3 DNA reads TGTGCCACCAGTGAGGGGACAGGGAGCGCCTCGGAAAAACTGTTTTTT.

The V and J genes are TRBV4-1 and TRBJ2-1; tentative D call: TRBD1 (9 bases). V shed 1 base and J shed 3 bases, with 13 bases lying between them. CDR1 MGHRA and CDR2 YSYEKL come from the germline V gene. This CDR3 is 16 amino acids long. In DNA, the CDR3 is TGCGCCAGCAGCCAAGTAGCGGGACAGGGCTACAATGAGCAGTTCTTC. It is translated as CASSQVAGQGYNEQFF.

The chain uses TRBV6-5 and TRBJ2-7; TRBD2 is a possible D gene (5 bases). The V gene's germline CDR1 is MNHEY and CDR2 SVGAGI. V shed 5 bases and J shed 4 bases, with 9 bases lying between them. This CDR3 is 12 amino acids long. The DNA of the CDR3 is TGTGCCAGCAGTCCGACGGGGTACGAGCAGTACTTC. Residues: CASSPTGYEQYF.

The chain couples TRBV6-5 to TRBJ2-7; D is perhaps TRBD1 (6 bases). The CDR3 spans 13 residues. Germline-derived CDR1 and CDR2 are MNHEY and SVGAGI. V lost 6 bases, J lost 3 bases, and 12 bases lay in between. CDR3 sequence (DNA): TGTGCCAGCAGCAAAAGGACAGACTACGAGCAGTACGTC. Translation gives CASSKRTDYEQYV.

The chain links TRBV28 to TRBJ2-7, with 14 bases fitting TRBD2. The V segment lost 2 bases and the J segment 3 bases; nucleotides outside the gene matches: 9. CDR1 and CDR2 (germline): MDHEN, SYDVKM. The CDR3 spans 18 residues. The CDR3 DNA reads as TGTGCCAGCAGTTTACAGGGGTGGGGACTAGCGGGGGACTACGAGCAGTACGTC. Amino acid sequence: CASSLQGWGLAGDYEQYV.

V and J are TRBV27 and TRBJ2-7, with TRBD2 matching over 10 bases. V shed 1 base and J 4 bases; nucleotides not matched to a gene: 19. The CDR3 contains 20 residues. The germline V gene has CDR1 MNHEY and CDR2 SMNVEV (reference sequence). CDR3 amino acids: CASSLYSRWASGSTSYEQYF. CDR3 DNA: TGTGCCAGCAGTTTATATTCGCGTTGGGCTAGCGGGAGCACATCTTACGAGCAGTACTTC.

This clone was counted a single time. This chain joins TRBV5-4 and TRBJ2-3; D may be TRBD2 (5 bases). Germline CDR1 SGHNT, CDR2 YYREEE (reference sequence). The CDR3 runs 14 residues. Trimming pared 3 bases from V and 1 base from J, leaving 9 bases between. The CDR3 protein is CASSYRGGTDTQYF. CDR3 nucleotides: TGTGCCAGCAGCTACCGGGGTGGCACAGATACGCAGTATTTT.

This rearrangement joins TRBV6-5 to TRBJ2-3; 7 bases line up with TRBD2. The CDR3 runs 15 residues. Germline V lookup: CDR1 MNHEY, CDR2 SVGAGI. J lost 2 bases, V lost 6 bases, and 8 bases had no gene match. In nucleotides, the CDR3 is TGTGCCAGCAGCCCGTTGAGCGGGGTCACAGATACGCAGTATTTT. Its translation is CASSPLSGVTDTQYF.

CDR3 protein: CASSSSGGRSEAFF. The CDR3 region has the DNA TGTGCCAGCAGCTCAAGTGGGGGCCGGTCTGAAGCTTTCTTT. J is TRBJ1-1 and V is TRBV11-3, with a possible D match to TRBD1 (6 bases). CDR3 length: 14 residues. Between the trimmed V and J ends, which lost 4 bases and 6 bases, there was a span of 15 bases. Looked up from germline, CDR1 is SGHNT and CDR2 is YENEEA.